The present entry profiles one TCR beta chain with its context. Antigen unknown. No patient received treatment before thyroid surgery. TCRdb re-analyzed the PCR reads through MiXCR. Of some 69,000 clones in the sample, about 14% are singletons; the top ten hold less than 8.5%. This specimen belongs to a study of metastatic and nonmetastatic thyroid tumors. The CDR3 consists of 13 residues. Germline CDR1 is SGDLS and CDR2 is YYNGEE. The V and J ends lost 6 bases and 6 bases, in that order; junction bases with no gene match: 7. The study, taken as a whole, reports: A significant increase in TCR beta diversity was reportedly seen in malignant thyroid tumors relative to benign nodules, in blood and tumor.

Sequencing was done on a sample of blood. The TCR sequence derives from a male donor with papillary thyroid cancer or a benign thyroid nodule (not recorded which). Some clones in this sample may be carry-over from other donors' samples. The genes are TRBV9 and TRBJ1-1; 8 nucleotides match TRBD1. The CDR3 loop is CASIGQGSPEAFF. CDR3 nucleotides: TGTGCCAGCATCGGACAGGGTAGTCCTGAAGCTTTCTTT.